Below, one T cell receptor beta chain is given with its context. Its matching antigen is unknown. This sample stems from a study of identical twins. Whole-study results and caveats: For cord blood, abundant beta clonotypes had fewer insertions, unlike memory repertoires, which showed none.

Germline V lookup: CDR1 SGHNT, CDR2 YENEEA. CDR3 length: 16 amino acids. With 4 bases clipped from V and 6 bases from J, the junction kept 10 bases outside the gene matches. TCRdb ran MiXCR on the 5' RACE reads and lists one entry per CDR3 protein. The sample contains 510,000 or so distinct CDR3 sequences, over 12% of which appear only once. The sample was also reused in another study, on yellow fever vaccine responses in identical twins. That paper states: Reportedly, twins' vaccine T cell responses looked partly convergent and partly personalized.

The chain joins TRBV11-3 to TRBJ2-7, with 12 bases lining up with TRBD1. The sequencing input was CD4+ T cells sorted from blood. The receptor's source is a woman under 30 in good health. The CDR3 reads CASSYRGQGAHSEQYF. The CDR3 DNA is TGTGCCAGCAGCTACCGGGGACAGGGGGCGCATAGCGAGCAGTACTTC.